The T cell receptor beta chain under discussion was sequenced for a study of tissue T cells after allogeneic stem cell transplantation. Findings of the study overall: The study did not identify alloreactive or antigen-specific tissue TCRs, and some clones might be persisting host cells. Shared clones across patients were few; motif clustering revealed tissue-specific shared signatures. Tissue-detected TCR repertoire was only partly captured by blood and spleen T cells.

Produced via immunoSEQ multiplex PCR; TCRdb's table is partial and in-frame only. The sample shows around 50,000 clones, around 70% of them seen only once. With respect to this clone: As yet, its antigen is unknown. The genes and germline here are from mouse.

The receptor was derived from a pool of C57BL/6 mice in good health. The source material was sorted cells pooled from one or two spleens.

The covered CDR3 bases are TGTGCCAGCAGCTACCTGGGCTATGCTGAGCAGTTC. Protein sequence: CASSYLGYAEQF. The whole CDR3 is CASSYLGYAEQFF. The chain has TRBV4 and TRBJ2-1, with D perhaps matching TRBD2 (5 bases). The read terminates 1 residue ahead of where the CDR3 ends, so the germline J gene completes it. The CDR3 loop spans 13 amino acids. Trimming took 3 bases from V and 3 from J, leaving 6 bases between them. Germline V gene sequence: CDR1 LGHDT, CDR2 YNNKQL (reference sequence).